This TCR beta chain was identified in a study of response to subunit inactivated influenza vaccine. V lost 5 bases, J lost 2 bases, and 13 bases lay in between. This CDR3 region has 14 residues. Germline lookup yields CDR1 SGHTA and CDR2 FQGNSA. Using its own MiXCR run on the RT-PCR reads, TCRdb lists one record per CDR3 protein. This sample has under 950,000 distinct CDR3 sequences, with around 20% found just once. On this clonotype itself: No antigen is known for it.

General study results and limits: The study's authors posited that every seasonal influenza vaccination enlists few new T cells.

The V and J genes are TRBV7-2 and TRBJ2-7; the D gene is possibly TRBD2 (6 bases). The sequenced sample was PBMCs from blood, obtained more than 4 days after vaccination. The receptor was derived from a man in his forties or fifties who received an inactivated influenza vaccine. This CDR3 is CASSAQASAYEQYF. The CDR3 DNA reads TGTGCCAGCAGCGCGCAAGCTAGCGCCTACGAGCAGTACTTC. The full variable domain, its missing parts supplied by reference TRBV7-2 and TRBJ2-7, is GAGVSQSPSNKVTEKGKDVELRCDPISGHTALYWYRQSLGQGLEFLIYFQGNSAPDKSGLPSDRFSAERTGGSVSTLTIQRTQQEDSAVYLCASSAQASAYEQYFGPGTRLTVT.